A selection of T cell receptor beta chains follows, all from one sample in a study of CD8+CD57+ T cells in acquired aplastic anemia. MiXCR, applied by TCRdb to the reads, yields one record per CDR3 protein. Of approximately 470,000 distinct CDR3 sequences in the sample, more than 25% are singletons; the top ten hold nearly 0.85%. Sequenced material: sorted CD4+, CD8+, or CD8+CD57+ T cells (not recorded which) from PBMCs. The receptors derive from a human donor with aplastic anemia. CDR3s include the opening cysteine and the closing phenylalanine or tryptophan. A D gene is named only where the DNA matches it firmly. The listing skips clone size in some rows; elsewhere it reads once, few, many or a size class.

V gene	J gene	D gene	clone size	CDR3 protein	CDR3 DNA
TRBV11-2	TRBJ2-3	TRBD2	NA	CASSLFQRGGSTDTQYF	TGTGCCAGCAGCTTATTCCAGCGGGGGGGAAGCACAGATACGCAGTATTTT
TRBV7-9	TRBJ2-7	TRBD1	many	CASSTGVAYEQYF	TGTGCCAGCAGCACAGGGGTCGCCTACGAGCAGTACTTC
TRBV19	TRBJ2-1	TRBD1	many	CASSIGTGNYNEQFF	TGTGCCAGTAGTATAGGGACAGGGAATTACAATGAGCAGTTCTTC
TRBV10-3	TRBJ1-3	NA	many	CAISDVNTIYF	TGTGCCATCAGTGATGTAAACACCATATATTTT
TRBV7-6	TRBJ2-1	TRBD2	NA	CASSWDGGRDRLIYNEQFF	TGTGCCAGCAGCTGGGATGGTGGGAGGGACCGCCTCATTTACAATGAGCAGTTCTTC
TRBV7-3	TRBJ1-2	NA	many	CASSLTPGSYGYTF	TGTGCCAGCAGCTTAACGCCAGGGAGCTATGGCTACACCTTC
TRBV2	TRBJ2-7	NA	few	CASSVTATEQYF	TGTGCCAGCAGTGTCACGGCTACCGAGCAGTACTTC
TRBV2	TRBJ1-2	TRBD1	many	CASSEDRDRGYYGYTF	TGTGCCAGCAGTGAAGATCGGGACAGGGGGTACTATGGCTACACCTTC
TRBV2	TRBJ1-2	NA	many	CASSYDSGYTF	TGTGCCAGCAGTTACGACAGTGGCTACACCTTC
TRBV5-6	TRBJ1-2	NA	few	CASSLWDSSYTF	TGTGCCAGCAGCTTGTGGGATTCGAGCTACACCTTC
TRBV29-1	TRBJ2-1	NA	NA	CSVYRVEAGYEQFF	TGCAGCGTCTACAGGGTGGAGGCGGGATATGAGCAGTTCTTC
TRBV19	TRBJ1-2	NA	few	CASSIDYGTSDNYGYTF	TGTGCCAGTAGTATAGATTACGGGACGTCTGATAACTATGGCTACACCTTC
TRBV9	TRBJ1-1	NA	NA	CASSVAGGRNTEAFF	TGTGCCAGCAGCGTAGCTGGAGGAAGGAACACTGAAGCTTTCTTT
TRBV10-3	TRBJ1-2	TRBD1	NA	CASTLGRGFIYGYTF	TGTGCCAGCACCTTGGGCAGGGGGTTTATCTATGGCTACACCTTC
TRBV19	TRBJ2-5	TRBD1	NA	CASSTRQGLETQYF	TGTGCCAGTAGTACTCGACAGGGTTTGGAGACCCAGTACTTC
TRBV5-5	TRBJ1-1	NA	few	CASSLGLGNTEAFF	TGTGCCAGCAGCTTGGGGTTGGGTAACACTGAAGCTTTCTTT
TRBV5-5	TRBJ1-1	NA	few	CASSLYGQNTEAFF	TGTGCCAGCAGCTTGTATGGTCAGAACACTGAAGCTTTCTTT
TRBV6-2/TRBV6-3	TRBJ1-2	NA	few	CASANYGYTF	TGTGCCAGCGCAAACTATGGCTACACCTTC
TRBV25-1	TRBJ2-7	TRBD1	NA	CASSAPISTGVSYEQYF	TGTGCCAGCAGTGCACCTATTTCGACAGGGGTCTCCTACGAGCAGTACTTC
TRBV25-1	TRBJ1-6	NA	NA	CASSDWDTGSLHF	TGTGCCAGCAGTGACTGGGACACGGGGTCCCTCCACTTT
TRBV4-2	TRBJ2-1	NA	few	CASSQDYHEQFF	TGTGCCAGCAGCCAAGATTACCATGAGCAGTTCTTC
TRBV3-1	TRBJ2-2	TRBD1	NA	CASSPSDRGPAGELFF	TGTGCCAGCAGCCCCTCGGACAGGGGCCCCGCCGGGGAGCTGTTTTTT
TRBV5-1	TRBJ2-7	TRBD1	NA	CAISWGTGNSYEQYF	TGCGCCATCAGCTGGGGGACAGGGAACTCCTACGAGCAGTACTTC
TRBV20-1	TRBJ1-2	NA	many	CSAQSASYGYTF	TGCAGTGCTCAATCCGCGTCCTATGGCTACACCTTC
TRBV5-1	TRBJ1-6	NA	many	CASSPRGGDSPLHF	TGCGCCAGCAGCCCCAGAGGAGGAGATTCACCCCTCCACTTT
TRBV10-3	TRBJ1-2	TRBD1	NA	CAISEGQGGNYGYTF	TGTGCCATCAGTGAGGGGCAGGGGGGTAACTATGGCTACACCTTC
TRBV7-9	TRBJ2-7	TRBD2	many	CASSSPGLAGGEQYF	TGTGCCAGCAGCTCACCGGGACTAGCGGGAGGTGAGCAGTACTTC
TRBV18	TRBJ2-2	NA	NA	CASSPTIAAGNTGELFF	TGTGCCAGCTCACCTACAATAGCCGCGGGGAACACCGGGGAGCTGTTTTTT
TRBV4-2	TRBJ1-6	NA	many	CASSQATGSNSPLHF	TGTGCCAGCAGCCAAGCCACAGGGAGTAATTCACCCCTCCACTTT
TRBV7-9	TRBJ2-5	TRBD2	many	CASSSSGSAETQYF	TGTGCCAGCAGCTCGAGCGGGAGTGCAGAGACCCAGTACTTC
TRBV14	TRBJ1-1	NA	NA	CASSQDTIRVNTEAFF	TGTGCCAGCAGCCAAGATACGATCAGGGTGAACACTGAAGCTTTCTTT
TRBV7-2	TRBJ2-7	NA	many	CASSLARDREQYF	TGTGCCAGCAGCTTAGCCCGGGACCGCGAGCAGTACTTC
TRBV7-3	TRBJ2-7	NA	many	CASSLTVIGEQYF	TGTGCCAGCAGCTTAACGGTCATTGGCGAGCAGTACTTC
TRBV2	TRBJ1-2	NA	few	CASSPQPGAGLGYGYTF	TGTGCCAGCAGTCCACAGCCCGGGGCAGGTCTGGGCTATGGCTACACCTTC
TRBV20-1	TRBJ2-7	NA	many	CSARYWGSYEQYF	TGCAGTGCTAGGTATTGGGGCTCCTACGAGCAGTACTTC
TRBV19	TRBJ2-5	TRBD2	NA	CASSIVADSGDTETQYF	TGTGCCAGTAGTATAGTGGCTGATAGCGGGGATACAGAGACCCAGTACTTC
TRBV7-9	TRBJ1-2	NA	NA	CASSLGSVANYGYTF	TGTGCCAGCAGCTTAGGGTCGGTAGCTAACTATGGCTACACCTTC
TRBV19	TRBJ1-2	NA	many	CASSPRQAAYGYTF	TGTGCCAGTAGTCCTCGACAGGCGGCCTATGGCTACACCTTC
TRBV5-6	TRBJ2-5	NA	few	CASSLSAGNQETQYF	TGTGCCAGCAGCTTGTCGGCAGGTAATCAAGAGACCCAGTACTTC
TRBV5-1	TRBJ2-6	NA	NA	CASSDRDGANVLTF	TGCGCCAGCAGCGACCGGGATGGGGCCAACGTCCTGACTTTC
TRBV13	TRBJ2-1	TRBD2	few	CASSSPGLAGPSYNEQFF	TGTGCCAGCAGCTCTCCGGGACTAGCGGGACCATCTTACAATGAGCAGTTCTTC
TRBV5-1	TRBJ2-7	NA	NA	CAGSFSYEQYF	TGCGCCGGCAGCTTCTCCTACGAGCAGTACTTC
TRBV3-1	TRBJ2-7	TRBD2	NA	CASNGRGLAGDEQYF	TGTGCCAGCAACGGTAGAGGACTAGCGGGAGACGAGCAGTACTTC
TRBV20-1	TRBJ2-5	NA	NA	CSAILGSREETQYF	TGCAGTGCTATTTTGGGGTCTAGGGAAGAGACCCAGTACTTC
TRBV15	TRBJ2-2	NA	NA	CATSRRGDYLFRELFF	TGTGCCACCAGCAGAAGGGGGGATTATCTGTTCCGGGAGCTGTTTTTT
TRBV19	TRBJ2-7	NA	many	CASSEGGTAGYEQYF	TGTGCCAGTAGTGAGGGGGGGACCGCCGGCTACGAGCAGTACTTC
TRBV25-1	TRBJ1-2	NA	few	CASSTLGSNYGYTF	TGTGCCAGCAGTACCCTCGGATCTAACTATGGCTACACCTTC
TRBV10-2	TRBJ2-1	TRBD2	NA	CASRDRLAGNEQFF	TGCGCCAGCAGAGATCGACTAGCGGGTAACGAGCAGTTCTTC
TRBV29-1	TRBJ2-7	NA	many	CSVSTYDKTPYEQYF	TGCAGCGTTTCTACATACGACAAAACCCCCTACGAGCAGTACTTC
TRBV10-3	TRBJ2-7	TRBD1	many	CAISVGTGTAYEQYF	TGTGCCATCAGCGTCGGGACAGGAACAGCCTACGAGCAGTACTTC
TRBV4-1	TRBJ2-3	TRBD2	NA	CASSAGTSASTDTQYF	TGCGCCAGCAGCGCCGGGACTAGCGCGAGCACAGATACGCAGTATTTT
TRBV10-3	TRBJ2-7	NA	many	CAIADSQAYEQYF	TGTGCCATCGCAGACTCCCAGGCTTACGAGCAGTACTTC
TRBV19	TRBJ1-2	NA	many	CASSPTRDYGYTF	TGTGCCAGTAGCCCGACAAGAGACTATGGCTACACCTTC
TRBV10-3	TRBJ2-3	NA	many	CAITPGGDTQYF	TGTGCCATCACCCCTGGGGGAGATACGCAGTATTTT
TRBV25-1	TRBJ1-2	TRBD1	few	CASSQNAGTGANYGYTF	TGTGCCAGCAGCCAAAACGCCGGGACAGGGGCTAACTATGGCTACACCTTC
TRBV11-1	TRBJ1-2	TRBD1	NA	CASSAIYRGLNGYTF	TGTGCCAGCAGTGCAATCTACAGGGGCTTGAATGGCTACACCTTC
TRBV5-8	TRBJ1-2	NA	few	CASGEFYGYTF	TGTGCCAGCGGGGAATTCTATGGCTACACCTTC
TRBV7-9	TRBJ2-7	NA	NA	CASSHSGISSYEQYF	TGTGCCAGCAGCCACTCGGGTATAAGCTCCTACGAGCAGTACTTC
TRBV5-5	TRBJ2-1	TRBD1	NA	CASSLRAGGNEQFF	TGTGCCAGCAGCTTGCGGGCAGGGGGCAATGAGCAGTTCTTC